Listed below are T cell receptor beta chains from one sample, sequenced in a study of STAT5B mutations in CD4+ large granular lymphocyte leukemia. Assay used: immunoSEQ multiplex PCR; TCRdb lists only in-frame clones, some missing. The sample has about 4,600 clones; just under 80% are singletons. Input material: PBMCs. The receptors originated from a man in his 70s with CD4+ T-cell large granular lymphocyte leukemia. The CDR3 runs from the conserved cysteine through the conserved F or W. A D gene is named only where the DNA matches it firmly.

V: TRBV9; D: -; CDR3: CASSSRLVDTGELFF
V: TRBV6-5; D: -; CDR3: CASSPGQLTDTQYF
V: TRBV18; D: -; CDR3: CASSPEQPRVQPQHF
V: TRBV7-9; D: -; CDR3: CASSLTGVDYGYTF
V: TRBV6-6; D: -; CDR3: CASSYYTTYEQYF
V: TRBV19; D: TRBD2; CDR3: CASSMTSRETQYF
V: TRBV7-6; D: TRBD2; CDR3: CASSFSGGYTDTQYF
V: TRBV2; D: -; CDR3: CASSDSLDRLNTEAFF
V: TRBV29-1; D: -; CDR3: CSVGADNQPQHF
V: TRBV25-1; D: -; CDR3: CASSGYIGEQYF
V: TRBV4-1; D: TRBD1; CDR3: CASSRIVDRGADSGGEKLFF
V: TRBV2; D: TRBD1; CDR3: CASSDPGQGYTGELFF
V: TRBV5-5; D: TRBD2; CDR3: CASSSLAGSYNEQFF
V: TRBV30; D: -; CDR3: CAWSVGPIDIDTQYF
V: TRBV6-6; D: -; CDR3: CASSGGSYDTQYF
V: TRBV20-1; D: -; CDR3: CSATNQPQHF
V: TRBV13; D: -; CDR3: CASSTGTGELFF
V: TRBV5-1; D: TRBD2; CDR3: CASSVIGLAGGVGTDTQYF
V: TRBV27; D: -; CDR3: CASSLHSGSGANVLTF
V: TRBV7-2; D: -; CDR3: CASSLRQGTTYEQYF
V: TRBV10-1; D: TRBD2; CDR3: CASRAGGDADTQYF
V: TRBV19; D: -; CDR3: CASSTQGYNYGYTF
V: TRBV9; D: -; CDR3: CASSVGVGTEAFF
V: TRBV5-4; D: TRBD1; CDR3: CASSSRDRGFGDTQYF
V: TRBV27; D: -; CDR3: CASSLRAIGELFF
V: TRBV14; D: TRBD2; CDR3: CASSPLSGYYNEQFF
V: TRBV7-9; D: TRBD1; CDR3: CASSLVGGDGYTF
V: TRBV4-1; D: TRBD2; CDR3: CASSQVLAGVNEQFF
V: TRBV9; D: TRBD1; CDR3: CASSVAAGGMGETQYF
V: TRBV5-1; D: TRBD1; CDR3: CASSLDSTGGTEAFF
V: TRBV30; D: -; CDR3: CAWSAIPYGYTF
V: TRBV2; D: -; CDR3: CASSGQPNQPQHF
V: TRBV7-9; D: -; CDR3: CASSLSAPSNQPQHF
V: TRBV6-6; D: -; CDR3: CASSYSWDVAFF
V: TRBV6-1; D: -; CDR3: CASKAGSGANVLTF
V: TRBV19; D: -; CDR3: CASRGQATSTDTQYF
V: TRBV7-9; D: TRBD2; CDR3: CASRLAGVVGDTQYF
V: TRBV9; D: TRBD2; CDR3: CASSVVAGVGNEQFF
V: TRBV5-1; D: TRBD2; CDR3: CASSLGLLAGAGTGELFF
V: TRBV12-5; D: TRBD1; CDR3: CASGLGTGAYEQYF
V: TRBV2; D: -; CDR3: CASSEIRAKQNYGYTF
V: TRBV2; D: -; CDR3: CASSARRLQETQYF
V: TRBV6-1; D: TRBD1; CDR3: CASATGVSYGYTF
V: TRBV11-3; D: TRBD2; CDR3: CASSLEGTSLSEQFF
V: TRBV19; D: TRBD1; CDR3: CASSGPPGTGLETQYF
V: TRBV20-1; D: -; CDR3: CSAYPTDTQYF
V: TRBV27; D: -; CDR3: CASSLANPHTNEQFF
V: TRBV4-2; D: TRBD2; CDR3: CASSPSSGGRARELFF
V: TRBV4-2; D: -; CDR3: CASRRAGSSYNEQFF
V: TRBV11-2; D: -; CDR3: CASSLNPGPGEAFF